This TCR beta chain was captured by sequencing in a study of CD8+CD57+ T cells in acquired aplastic anemia. Study background: CD4+ and CD8+ cells, once sorted, gave DNA averaging around 3.4 ug. Study-wide findings and caveats: Patients showed no significant difference from controls in CD8+ Simpson's diversity.

The CDR3 length is 13 residues. Germline V gene data show CDR1 as MNHEY and CDR2 as SVGAGI. Trimming removed 3 bases from V and 3 bases from J, with 8 bases in between. CDR3 and TCR beta VDJ profiling relied on a genomic DNA template. TCRdb redid the calling of the reads with MiXCR, one entry per CDR3 protein. The table has some 150,000 distinct CDR3 sequences, roughly half seen once. This clonotype has ten or more counts. Antigen specificity is unknown. Those patients picked for sequencing had displayed CD8+CD57+ cell expansion on flow cytometry. This clonotype was obtained from a human donor with aplastic anemia. This rearrangement joins TRBV6-5 to TRBJ1-1, with D unresolved. Sequenced input: sorted CD4+, CD8+, or CD8+CD57+ T cells (not recorded which) from PBMCs. The chain's CDR3 is CASSYQIDTEAFF. The CDR3 DNA follows: TGTGCCAGCAGTTATCAAATTGACACTGAAGCTTTCTTT.